This T cell receptor beta chain was captured by sequencing in a study of T cell repertoires in cytomegalovirus infection. Study-level background: Public TCR beta signatures provided an indication of both CMV infection and a matching HLA type. Study findings and constraints: There were HLA-C-restricted CMV-specific TCR beta clonotypes dominating the ex vivo response.

TCRdb re-called the reads with MiXCR, one entry per CDR3 protein. Found here are 450,000 to 650,000 distinct CDR3 sequences, roughly 43% of them singletons; the top ten hold 48%. A word on this clonotype: What it binds is unknown.

V was shortened by 5 bases and J by 6 bases, with 22 bases between the two germline ends. Germline CDR1 is SNHLY and CDR2 is FYNNEI. There are 16 residues in the CDR3. The rearrangement links TRBV2 to TRBJ1-2; D unclear. This TCR was recovered from a human donor in good health (CMV status not recorded). Some clones in this sample may be carry-over from other donors' samples. Source: cultured PBMCs, taken from culture after CMV antigen stimulation. CDR3 bases: TGTGCCAGCAGTCGGCTTGAGCCCTCTGGAAGTGATGGCTACACCTTC. Its translation: CASSRLEPSGSDGYTF.